The clone carrying this TCR beta chain was detected a few times. The antigen remains undetermined. Germline lookup yields CDR1 SGHDN and CDR2 FVKESK. This CDR3 has 15 amino acids. Trimming pared 5 bases from V and 2 bases from J, leaving 16 bases between. TCRdb ran MiXCR on the RT-PCR reads and lists one entry per CDR3 protein. The sample shows roughly 500,000 distinct CDR3 sequences, approximately 15% of them seen only once. These data come from a study of response to subunit inactivated influenza vaccine. Study results and limitations: T cells newly recruited by each seasonal influenza vaccination are few, the authors suggested.

This receptor was taken from a man aged 45 to 70 who received an inactivated influenza vaccine. This sample comprised CD4+ T cells sorted from PBMCs, obtained about 23 months after vaccination. This chain joins TRBV14 and TRBJ2-7, with D maybe TRBD2 (7 bases). The chain's CDR3 is CASSTPGAGAYEQYF. CDR3 DNA: TGTGCCAGCAGCACACCAGGGGCGGGAGCCTACGAGCAGTACTTC. Filled out from reference TRBV14 and TRBJ2-7, the complete variable domain reads EAGVTQFPSHSVIEKGQTVTLRCDPISGHDNLYWYRRVMGKEIKFLLHFVKESKQDESGMPNNRFLAERTGGTYSTLKVQPAELEDSGVYFCASSTPGAGAYEQYFGPGTRLTVT.